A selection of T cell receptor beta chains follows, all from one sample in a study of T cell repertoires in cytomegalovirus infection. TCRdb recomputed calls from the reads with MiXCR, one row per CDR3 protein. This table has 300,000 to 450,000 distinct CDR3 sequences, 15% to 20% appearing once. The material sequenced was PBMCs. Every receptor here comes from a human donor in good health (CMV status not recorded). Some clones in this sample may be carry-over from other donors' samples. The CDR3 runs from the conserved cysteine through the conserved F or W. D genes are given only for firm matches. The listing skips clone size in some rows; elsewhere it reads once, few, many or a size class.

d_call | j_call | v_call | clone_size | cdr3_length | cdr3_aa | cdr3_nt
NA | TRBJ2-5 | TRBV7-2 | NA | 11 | CASSWGRTQYF | TGTGCCAGCAGCTGGGGAAGGACCCAGTACTTC
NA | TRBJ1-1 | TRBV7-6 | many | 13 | CASSLGFSTEAFF | TGTGCCAGCAGCTTAGGATTCTCGACTGAAGCTTTCTTT
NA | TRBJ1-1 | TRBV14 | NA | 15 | CASSKWDVGNTEAFF | TGTGCCAGCAGCAAATGGGACGTTGGTAACACTGAAGCTTTCTTT
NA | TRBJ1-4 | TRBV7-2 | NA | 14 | CASTGPATNEKLFF | TGTGCCTCGACTGGGCCTGCAACTAATGAAAAACTGTTTTTT
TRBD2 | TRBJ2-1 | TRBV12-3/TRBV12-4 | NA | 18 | CASVSGDSSGGTYNEQFF | TGTGCCAGTGTTTCAGGGGATTCTAGCGGGGGAACCTACAATGAGCAGTTCTTC
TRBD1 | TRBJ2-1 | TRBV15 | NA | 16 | CATSEEGQGSYNEQFF | TGTGCCACCAGCGAGGAGGGACAGGGCTCCTACAATGAGCAGTTCTTC
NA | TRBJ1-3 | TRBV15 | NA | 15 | CATRNRMGGGNTIYF | TGTGCCACCAGAAACCGTATGGGGGGAGGAAACACCATATATTTT
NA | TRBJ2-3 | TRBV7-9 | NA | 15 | CASSSWGRYTDTQYF | TGTGCCAGCAGCTCCTGGGGGCGGTACACAGATACGCAGTATTTT
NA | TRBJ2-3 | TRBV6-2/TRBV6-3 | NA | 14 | CASTPDGFVDTQYF | TGTGCCAGCACCCCCGACGGGTTCGTGGATACGCAGTATTTT
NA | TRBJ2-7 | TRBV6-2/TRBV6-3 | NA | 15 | CASTPIPGIGDEQYF | TGTGCCAGCACCCCTATCCCCGGGATTGGCGACGAGCAGTACTTC
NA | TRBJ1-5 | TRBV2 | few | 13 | CASRGDNNQPQHF | TGTGCCAGCAGAGGGGACAACAATCAGCCCCAGCATTTT
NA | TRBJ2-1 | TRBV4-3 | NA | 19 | CASSQGWVNSLRGDNEQFF | TGCGCCAGCAGCCAAGGGTGGGTCAACTCCCTCCGGGGAGACAATGAGCAGTTCTTC
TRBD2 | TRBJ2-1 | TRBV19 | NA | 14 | CASSIDLTSGEQFF | TGTGCCAGTAGTATAGATTTAACTAGCGGGGAGCAGTTCTTC
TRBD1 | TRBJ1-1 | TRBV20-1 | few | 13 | CSVGTALNTEAFF | TGCAGTGTTGGGACAGCATTGAACACTGAAGCTTTCTTT
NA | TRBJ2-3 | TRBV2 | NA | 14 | CASSEGKRTDTQYF | TGTGCCAGCAGTGAGGGAAAGAGGACAGATACGCAGTATTTT
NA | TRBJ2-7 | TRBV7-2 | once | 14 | CASSLRASTYEQYF | TGTGCCAGCAGCTTGCGGGCCTCTACTTACGAGCAGTACTTC
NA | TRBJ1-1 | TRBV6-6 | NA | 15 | CASSYSEGSGTEAFF | TGTGCCAGCAGTTACTCCGAGGGCTCGGGCACTGAAGCTTTCTTT
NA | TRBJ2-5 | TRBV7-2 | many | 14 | CASSSVRGQETQYF | TGTGCCAGCAGCTCCGTGAGGGGGCAAGAGACCCAGTACTTC
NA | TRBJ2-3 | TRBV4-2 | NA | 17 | CASRRGGRQTYTDTQYF | TGTGCCAGCAGAAGAGGGGGTCGCCAGACGTACACAGATACGCAGTATTTT
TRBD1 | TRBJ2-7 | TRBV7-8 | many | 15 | CASSLTGTGYYEQYF | TGTGCCAGCAGCTTAACCGGGACAGGGTACTACGAGCAGTACTTC
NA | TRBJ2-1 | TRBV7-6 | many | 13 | CASSLNTVGNQFF | TGTGCCAGCAGCTTAAACACTGTGGGAAACCAGTTCTTC
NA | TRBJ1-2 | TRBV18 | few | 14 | CASSPRDTVEGYTF | TGTGCCAGCTCACCACGGGACACCGTCGAGGGCTACACCTTC
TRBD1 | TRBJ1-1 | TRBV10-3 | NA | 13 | CAISGQGETEAFF | TGTGCCATCAGTGGACAGGGGGAGACTGAAGCTTTCTTT
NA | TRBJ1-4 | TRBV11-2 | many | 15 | CASSLLGSRDEKLFF | TGTGCCAGCAGCTTATTAGGTTCAAGGGATGAAAAACTGTTTTTT
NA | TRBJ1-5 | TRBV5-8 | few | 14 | CASSSIEQSRPQHF | TGTGCCAGCAGCTCGATCGAACAGTCGCGGCCCCAGCATTTT
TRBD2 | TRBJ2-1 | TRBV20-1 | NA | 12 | CSAGGSPNEQFF | TGCAGTGCGGGGGGGTCCCCCAATGAGCAGTTCTTC
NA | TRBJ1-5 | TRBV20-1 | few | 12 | CSASYSNQPQHF | TGCAGTGCTAGCTATAGCAATCAGCCCCAGCATTTT
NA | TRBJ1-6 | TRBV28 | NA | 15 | CASHAAIGSGSPLHF | TGTGCCAGTCATGCCGCAATTGGTTCTGGTTCACCCCTCCACTTT
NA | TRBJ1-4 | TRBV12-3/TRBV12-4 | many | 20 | CASSFRGSLGPQGGLEKLFF | TGTGCCAGCAGTTTTCGAGGCAGTTTAGGTCCGCAAGGGGGTTTGGAAAAACTGTTTTTT
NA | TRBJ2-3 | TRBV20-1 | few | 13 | CSARESATDTQYF | TGCAGTGCTAGAGAGTCAGCAACAGATACGCAGTATTTT
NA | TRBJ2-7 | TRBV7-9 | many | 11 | CASSPLKQQYF | TGTGCCAGCAGCCCCCTGAAGCAGCAGTACTTC
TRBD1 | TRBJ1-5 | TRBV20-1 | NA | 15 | CSASPGTGLNQPQHF | TGCAGTGCTAGTCCCGGGACAGGGCTTAATCAGCCCCAGCATTTT
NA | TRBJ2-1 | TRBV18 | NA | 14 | CASSRATSKDEQFF | TGTGCCAGCTCACGGGCGACTAGTAAGGATGAGCAGTTCTTC
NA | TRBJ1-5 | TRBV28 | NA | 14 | CASIPRGFHQPQHF | TGTGCCAGCATCCCCCGGGGATTTCATCAGCCCCAGCATTTT
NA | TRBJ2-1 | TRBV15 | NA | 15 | CATSGDATTYNEQFF | TGTGCCACCAGCGGGGACGCAACGACCTACAATGAGCAGTTCTTC
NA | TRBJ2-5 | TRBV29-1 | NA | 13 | CSVESAIQETQYF | TGCAGCGTTGAATCGGCTATACAAGAGACCCAGTACTTC
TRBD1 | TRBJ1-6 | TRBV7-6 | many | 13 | CASSPDRVSPLHF | TGTGCCAGCAGCCCTGACAGGGTATCACCCCTCCACTTT